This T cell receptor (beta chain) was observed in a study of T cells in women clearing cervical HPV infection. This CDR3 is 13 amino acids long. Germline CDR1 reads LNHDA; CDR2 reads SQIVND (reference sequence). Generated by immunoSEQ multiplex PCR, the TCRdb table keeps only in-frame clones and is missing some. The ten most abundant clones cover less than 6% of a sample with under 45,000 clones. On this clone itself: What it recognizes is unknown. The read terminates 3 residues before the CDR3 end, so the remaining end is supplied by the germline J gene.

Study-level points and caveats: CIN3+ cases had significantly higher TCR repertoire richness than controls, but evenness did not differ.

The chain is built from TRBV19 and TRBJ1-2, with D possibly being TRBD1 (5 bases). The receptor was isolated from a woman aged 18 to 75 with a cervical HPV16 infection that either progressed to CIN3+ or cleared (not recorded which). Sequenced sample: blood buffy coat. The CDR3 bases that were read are TGTGCCAGTGCAGGGTCCTCATCCTACGAC. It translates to CASAGSSSYD. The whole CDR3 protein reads CASAGSSSYDYTF.